This T cell receptor beta chain was sequenced in a study of shared clonotypes between healthy human individuals (TCRdb year 2020). For the wider study: A few men and two women, aged 18 to 49 years, made up the cohort. For each donor, three plates each were used for CD4 naive and CD4 memory, two plates were used for CD8 naive, and one plate was used for CD8 memory. Blood TCR repertoires of roughly five healthy adults were deeply sequenced to estimate repertoire size and the extent of clonotype sharing between individuals. Libraries were prepared and TCR repertoires were sequenced by different laboratories using diverse techniques, in order to increase sequencing depth and limit assay-specific biases. Leukapheresis yielded between about 0.9 and 10 billion PBMCs per donor.

The donors were healthy, HIV-negative adults with no recently reported acute infections or vaccinations. All donors were Caucasian adults living in Nashville, Tennessee, USA. Magnetic negative selection was used to enrich CD4+ T cells, after which naive cells were positively selected on CD45RA and the negative fraction became the memory subset. Blood was collected by leukapheresis, and PBMCs were isolated by Ficoll-Histopaque density gradient centrifugation and then cryopreserved in liquid nitrogen vapor phase. Analytical flow cytometry was used to check the purity and quantity of each magnetically sorted T cell population. From each sorted fraction, genomic DNA was isolated and quantified by UV absorbance on a Nanodrop 2000c. Summary of the overall study and its limitations: Because the study included a small number of donors, the genetic and exposure-history diversity represented was limited. Clonotypes shared by all four sorted-subset donors showed higher generation probabilities than non-shared clonotypes. Sampling was limited to blood, and TCR repertoires in tissue likely differ from TCR repertoires in blood. Larger estimated clonotype richness was generally found for naive subsets than for memory subsets. Incomplete sequencing was indicated by rarefaction of sorted-subset datasets, despite the large sequencing depth. Pairwise subsampling led to the expectation that sequencing depth would affect the degree of clonotype sharing among donors. Sharing across a few donors was observed for approximately 5% of naive CD4, under 4% of naive CD8, about 2.5% of memory CD4, and over 0.3% of memory CD8 clonotypes.

Using the deep immunoSEQ assay, TCR CDR3 regions were amplified from genomic DNA by multiplex PCR. Extracted genomic DNA from each cell subset was spread evenly across all wells of several immunoSEQ 96-well plates, with each plate serving as a replicate. For sorted subsets, each replicate PCR was loaded with around 200 ng genomic DNA, equivalent to roughly 30,000 T cell genomes. The purified libraries were quantified using a Qubit 3.0 fluorometer, sized with a Bioanalyzer 2100, and then quantified again using the KAPA Library Quantification kit. Every immunoSEQ 96-well plate was sequenced on a separate single-read 150-cycle Illumina NextSeq 550 flow cell. The study's own analysis went as follows. Because the immunoSEQ output held only junctional sequences and lacked quality scores, the filtering could not match the filtering applied to full-length reads. Sequences were annotated with PyIR, a Python wrapper for IgBLAST v1.9, and V/J genes and CDR3 were assigned using IMGT germline references. Reads were filtered out if the reads had weak V/J assignments (E-value above 1e-6), no CDR3, stop codons, out-of-frame junctions, or ambiguous translated residues. V3J clonotypes were defined as sequences sharing the same inferred V gene, J gene, and CDR3 amino acid sequence. Percentage overlap between repertoires was computed as shared unique clonotypes divided by the size of the smaller repertoire. RTK rarefaction, the Chao1 estimator, and Recon v2.1 estimates of unobserved clonotypes were used to assess repertoire richness. Generation probabilities were computed with OLGA for all TCRbeta clonotypes obtained by the gDNA method from several donors. Imported from immuneACCESS, the table was reduced by TCRdb to in-frame sequences with V and J called. These copies leave out some clones; in studies compared against another copy, an unresolved V gene accounts for under half, and the cause of the remainder is not known. V and J calls plus clone size are reproduced from that table; the DNA served to infer D and trimming. In this sample the table shows approximately 2.3 million clones, approximately 95% of which occur a single time. The ten largest make up about 0.37% of the sample.

From the cysteine through the phenylalanine, the CDR3 covers 17 amino acids. Only the CDR3 part of the read is kept: 51 bases, read in frame from the first base. The sample holds one count of this clone. Its binding antigen is unknown. Per-nucleotide qualities are absent, and no much larger clonotype sits a single base away. The receptor chain draws on TRBV21-1 and TRBJ2-5; TRBD2, the D gene given by the table, was not confirmed from the DNA. TRBV21-1 is deemed a pseudogene. Sequencing used naive CD4+ T cells from PBMCs. The cell subset or site label, as the study defines it: CD45RA+ positively selected. The receptor was derived from a man aged 18 to 29 in good health. Some clones in this sample may be carry-over from other donors' samples. The DNA reads TGTGCCAGCAGCAAAGAAGCTCTTCCTTTAGCCCAAGAGACCCAGTACTTC. The translation is CASSKEALPLAQETQYF.